What follows describes a single T cell receptor beta chain. The sample belongs to a study of blood T cell repertoires in COVID-19. Across the study: The United States, Italy and Spain supplied acute and convalescent COVID-19 samples. The analysed material was cDNA or gDNA that came from T cells, B-cell-depleted T cells, or PBMCs.

Generated by immunoSEQ multiplex PCR, the TCRdb table keeps only in-frame clones and is missing some. Here the sample spans approximately 500,000 clones, roughly 89% being singletons. The Seattle site enrolled patients during active infection and followed them longitudinally. This CDR3 region has 12 residues. The source material was peripheral blood. The V gene is TRBV21-1, the J gene TRBJ2-7; the DNA was not used to check the table's D call, TRBD1. TRBV21-1 is an annotated pseudogene. The TCR originated in a man between 18 and 29 years old with COVID-19, enrolled during active disease. The CDR3 sequence is CASSSRHAEQYF. The CDR3 DNA is TGTGCCAGCAGCTCCCGACACGCCGAGCAGTACTTC.